What follows describes a single TCR beta chain. This record belongs to a study of blood T cell repertoires in COVID-19. Study in general: PBMCs, B-cell-depleted T cells, or T cells provided the cDNA or gDNA that made up the material.

Those enrolled, adults aged roughly 18 to 95 years, came from some 25 US areas. Symptom resolution, clearance, or two negative PCRs marked the recovered donors of Cohort 3. Under the authors' procedure: Nucleated cell counts were estimated from reference gene primer amplification. Profiled with immunoSEQ multiplex PCR; TCRdb holds only in-frame clones, not every one. That table supplies the V and J calls and clone size; D and trimming were determined from the DNA. The table shows 350,000 to 400,000 clones, with roughly 91% occurring only once. This clonotype originated in a woman between 25 and 40 years old who had recovered from COVID-19. Sequencing used PBMCs or T cells enriched from blood (not recorded which).

CDR3 residues: CATKDRPGGVGYTF. The CDR3 bases are TGTGCCACCAAGGACAGGCCCGGCGGGGTTGGCTACACCTTC. The chain links TRBV24-1 to TRBJ1-2, with 7 bases fitting TRBD1. The ends lost 8 bases at V and 7 bases at J; junction bases unmatched: 12. CDR3 length: 14 residues. CDR1 and CDR2 (germline): KGHDR, SFDVKD.